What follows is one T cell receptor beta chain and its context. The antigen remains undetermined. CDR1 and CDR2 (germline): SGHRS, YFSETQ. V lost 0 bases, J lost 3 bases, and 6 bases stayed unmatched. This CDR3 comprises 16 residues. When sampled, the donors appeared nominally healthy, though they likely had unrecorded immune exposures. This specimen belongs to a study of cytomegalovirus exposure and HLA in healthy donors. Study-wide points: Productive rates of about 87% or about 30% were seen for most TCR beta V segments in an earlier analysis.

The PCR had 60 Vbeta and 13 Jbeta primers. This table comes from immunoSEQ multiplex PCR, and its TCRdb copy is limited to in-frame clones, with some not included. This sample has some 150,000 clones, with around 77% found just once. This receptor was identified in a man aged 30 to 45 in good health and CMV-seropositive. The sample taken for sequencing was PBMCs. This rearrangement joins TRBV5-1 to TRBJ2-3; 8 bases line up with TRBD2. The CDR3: CASSLDRGGRTDTQYF. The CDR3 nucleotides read TGCGCCAGCAGCTTGGACCGGGGGGGCAGGACAGATACGCAGTATTTT.